This T cell receptor beta chain stems from a study of blood T cell repertoires in COVID-19 (dated by TCRdb to the early 2020s). Describing the broader study: Samples covering the acute and convalescent phases of COVID-19 were provided by collaborators in the United States, Italy and Spain. The material from the prospective study consisted of cDNA or gDNA derived from T cells, B-cell-depleted T cells, or PBMCs. The sample metadata nearly always contained a de-identified subject ID, COVID-19 status, age in years and sex. Where HLA class I and class II types were available, the types were taken from metadata supplied by the sample provider, not from assay-based typing. Deeply sampled blood TCRbeta repertoires from subjects exposed to, actively infected with, or recovered from COVID-19 were included in the dataset. The repertoires were released in a freely available public database intended as a resource for research on the immune response to SARS-CoV-2. Samples came from the ongoing ImmuneRACE study (first 160 participants) plus 1,254 subjects from 6 global collaborators.

Study-wide findings and limitations: Clinical and demographic metadata were provided uncurated, with the amount varying by source and participant.

The collaborating institutions used their own protocols to collect whole blood in K2EDTA tubes. For TCRbeta analysis, collaborator samples were shipped as frozen whole blood, as isolated PBMCs, or as DNA extracted from either sample type. As regards this clone: The specificity of this receptor is unknown. No base quality information exists; no much larger clone differs at one position.

The immunoSEQ Assay, a bias-controlled multiplex PCR, was used to amplify TCRbeta CDR3 regions from genomic DNA. As for the authors' bioinformatics: Nucleated cell counts per sample were estimated from amplification of reference gene primers within the assay. Sequence reads were collapsed and filtered to measure the absolute abundance of every unique TCRbeta CDR3 rearrangement. For each sample, productive Simpson clonality was calculated as the square root of Simpson's diversity index across productive rearrangements. The source is immuneACCESS, and TCRdb retained only in-frame sequences with V and J called. Part of the clones is not carried over; for the studies checked, unresolved V genes explain less than half of this, and the remainder is unexplained. V, J and clone size were drawn from that table, and D and trimming were deduced from the DNA. This sample holds fewer than 200,000 clones; around 83% were observed only once. 1.5% of the sample goes to the ten largest clones.

The sequencing sample was made of peripheral blood. The sequence derives from a human donor in a cohort sampled during active COVID-19.

Read as DNA, the sequence is TGTGCTAGTTCGGCTACAGGGGTGGGTCAGCCCCAGCATTTT. The resulting protein is CASSATGVGQPQHF. The rearrangement joined TRBV12-5 to TRBJ1-5; the central 7 bases match TRBD1. The CDR3 numbers 14 residues from cysteine through phenylalanine. Kept here is only the CDR3 DNA, which spans 42 bases and is read in frame from base 1. The germline V gene specifies LGHNT as CDR1 and FRNRAP as CDR2. V trim: 8 bases; J trim: 6 bases; unmatched bases: 10. Where the CDR3 stops, the reference TRBV12-5 and TRBJ1-5 genes take over; the full variable domain is DARVTQTPRHKVTEMGQEVTMRCQPILGHNTVFWYRQTMMQGLELLAYFRNRAPLDDSGMPKDRFSAEMPDATLATLKIQPSEPRDSAVYFCASSATGVGQPQHFGDGTRLSIL.